This TCR beta chain was profiled in a study of lymphopenia after photon versus proton radiotherapy. The CDR3 loop spans 16 amino acids. The V end was cut by 0 bases, the J end by 1 base, with 10 bases between. The germline gives CDR1 SGHTS, CDR2 YDEGEE. TCRdb's table, derived via immunoSEQ multiplex PCR, lists solely in-frame clones and lacks some. The table has 160,000 or so clones, more than 85% seen once. With respect to this clone: Its specificity is unknown.

Study-level findings and limits: Relative stability marked proton patients; photon patients lost diversity and naive cells.

This clonotype was obtained from a man aged 45-60 years with gastric cancer. This specimen consisted of peripheral blood, obtained from a patient treated with photon-based radiotherapy. The chain combines TRBV5-8 with TRBJ2-2; D is possibly TRBD2 (6 bases). CDR3 amino acids: CASSLGQGGNTGELFF. The CDR3, as DNA: TGTGCCAGCAGCTTGGGGCAGGGAGGGAACACCGGGGAGCTGTTTTTT. Variable domain in full (rest from reference TRBV5-8 and TRBJ2-2): EAGVTQSPTHLIKTRGQQATLRCSPISGHTSVYWYQQALGLGLQFLLWYDEGEERNRGNFPPRFSGRQFPNYSSELNVNALELEDSALYLCASSLGQGGNTGELFFGEGSRLTVL.